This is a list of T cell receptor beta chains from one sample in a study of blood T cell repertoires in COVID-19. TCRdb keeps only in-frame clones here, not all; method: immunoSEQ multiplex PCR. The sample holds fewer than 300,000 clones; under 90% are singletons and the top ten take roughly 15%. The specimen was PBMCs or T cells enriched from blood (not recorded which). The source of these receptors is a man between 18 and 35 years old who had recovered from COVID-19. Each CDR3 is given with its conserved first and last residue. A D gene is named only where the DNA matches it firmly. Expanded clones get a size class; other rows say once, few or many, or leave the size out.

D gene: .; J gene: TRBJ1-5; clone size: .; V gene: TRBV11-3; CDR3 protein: CASSLPREWSNQPQHF; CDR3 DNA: TGTGCCAGCAGCTTACCCAGGGAATGGTCTAATCAGCCCCAGCATTTT
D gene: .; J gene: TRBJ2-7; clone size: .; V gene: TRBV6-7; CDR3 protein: CPSRERKYEQYF; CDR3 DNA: TGTCCCAGTCGGGAGCGGAAATACGAGCAGTACTTC
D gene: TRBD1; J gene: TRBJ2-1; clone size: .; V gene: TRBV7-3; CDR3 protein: CASSLTGTGGTEQFF; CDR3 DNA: TGTGCCAGCAGCTTGACCGGGACAGGGGGGACTGAGCAGTTCTTC
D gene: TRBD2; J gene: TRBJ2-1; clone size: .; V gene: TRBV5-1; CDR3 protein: CASSLAPAGGHNEQFF; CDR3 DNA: TGCGCCAGCAGCTTGGCTCCAGCGGGAGGGCACAATGAGCAGTTCTTC
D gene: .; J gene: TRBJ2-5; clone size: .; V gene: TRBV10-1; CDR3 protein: CASSQGGQETQYF; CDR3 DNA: TGCGCCAGCAGCCAGGGTGGCCAAGAGACCCAGTACTTC
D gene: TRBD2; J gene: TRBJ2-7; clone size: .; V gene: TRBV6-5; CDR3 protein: CASSYGLAGAYEQYF; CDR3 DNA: TGTGCCAGCAGTTACGGCCTAGCGGGCGCTTACGAGCAGTACTTC
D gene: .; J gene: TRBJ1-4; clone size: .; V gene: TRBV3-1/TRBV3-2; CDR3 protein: CASSQGVGGVLNEKLFF; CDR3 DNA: TGTGCCAGCAGCCAAGGGGTCGGCGGAGTTTTAAATGAAAAACTGTTTTTT
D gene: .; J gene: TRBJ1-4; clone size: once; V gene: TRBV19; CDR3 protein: CASRIQGRPNEKLFF; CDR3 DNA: TGTGCCAGTAGAATACAGGGAAGACCTAATGAAAAACTGTTTTTT
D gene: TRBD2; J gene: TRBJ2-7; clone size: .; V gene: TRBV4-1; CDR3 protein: CASSRGLAGVSYEQYF; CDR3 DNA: TGCGCCAGCAGCCGAGGCCTAGCGGGAGTGTCCTACGAGCAGTACTTC
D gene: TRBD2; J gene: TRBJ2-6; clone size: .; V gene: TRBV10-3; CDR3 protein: CAISGGLAGVSGANVLTF; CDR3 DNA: TGTGCCATCAGTGGGGGACTAGCGGGAGTTTCTGGGGCCAACGTCCTGACTTTC
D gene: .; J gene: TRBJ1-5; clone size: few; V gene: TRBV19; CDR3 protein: CASSSMVGRRKRGQPQHF; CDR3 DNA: TGTGCCAGTAGTAGCATGGTTGGGCGACGTAAAAGGGGGCAGCCCCAGCATTTT
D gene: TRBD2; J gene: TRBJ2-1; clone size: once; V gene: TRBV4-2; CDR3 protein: CASSQGVAGGARDEQFF; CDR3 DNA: TGTGCCAGCAGCCAAGGGGTAGCGGGGGGGGCCAGAGATGAGCAGTTCTTC
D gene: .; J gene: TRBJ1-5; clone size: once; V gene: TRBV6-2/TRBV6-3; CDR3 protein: CASSPRPGQVNQPQHF; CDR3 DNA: TGTGCCAGCAGCCCTAGACCGGGACAAGTAAATCAGCCCCAGCATTTT
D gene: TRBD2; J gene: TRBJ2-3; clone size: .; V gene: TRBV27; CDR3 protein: CASSSPGGVRAPDTQYF; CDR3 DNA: TGTGCCAGCAGTTCACCCGGGGGGGTAAGGGCCCCAGATACGCAGTATTTT
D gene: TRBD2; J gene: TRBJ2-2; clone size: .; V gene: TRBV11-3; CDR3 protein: CASFSGSGTGELFF; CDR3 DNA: TGTGCCAGTTTTAGCGGGAGTGGGACCGGGGAGCTGTTTTTT
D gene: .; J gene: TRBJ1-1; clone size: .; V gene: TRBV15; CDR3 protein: CATSRAEYTEAFF; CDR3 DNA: TGTGCCACCAGCAGAGCCGAGTACACTGAAGCTTTCTTT
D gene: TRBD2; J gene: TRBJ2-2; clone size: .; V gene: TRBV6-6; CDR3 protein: CASSYRAGGSPGELFF; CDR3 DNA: TGTGCCAGCAGTTACCGGGCGGGGGGTTCGCCCGGGGAGCTGTTTTTT
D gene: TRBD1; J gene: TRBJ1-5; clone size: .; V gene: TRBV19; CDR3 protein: CASSIAGGSVQPQHF; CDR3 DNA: TGTGCCAGTAGTATAGCAGGGGGCTCAGTTCAGCCCCAGCATTTT
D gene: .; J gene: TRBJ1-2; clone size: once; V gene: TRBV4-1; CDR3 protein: CASSQVTTGYGYTF; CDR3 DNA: TGCGCCAGCAGCCAAGTAACCACGGGCTATGGCTACACCTTC
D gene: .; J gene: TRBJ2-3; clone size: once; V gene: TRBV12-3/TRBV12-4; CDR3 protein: CASSLGDTQYF; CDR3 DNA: TGTGCCAGCTCGCTCGGGGATACGCAGTATTTT
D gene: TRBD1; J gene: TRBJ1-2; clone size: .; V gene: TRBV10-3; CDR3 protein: CAISEGLLLGQGDYGYTF; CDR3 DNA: TGTGCCATCAGTGAGGGTTTACTTTTGGGACAGGGTGACTATGGCTACACCTTC
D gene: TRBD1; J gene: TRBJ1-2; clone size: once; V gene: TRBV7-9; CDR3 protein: CASSRTGNGGYTF; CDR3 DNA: TGTGCCAGCAGCCGGACAGGGAATGGGGGCTACACCTTC
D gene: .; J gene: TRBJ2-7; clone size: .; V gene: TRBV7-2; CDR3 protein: CASTTLLGVPFYEQYF; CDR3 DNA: TGTGCCAGCACCACCCTCCTCGGGGTCCCTTTCTACGAGCAGTACTTC
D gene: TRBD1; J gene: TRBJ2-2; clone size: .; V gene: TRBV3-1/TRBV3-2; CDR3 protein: CASRDRGAGELFF; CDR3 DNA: TGTGCCAGCAGGGACAGGGGGGCCGGGGAGCTGTTTTTT
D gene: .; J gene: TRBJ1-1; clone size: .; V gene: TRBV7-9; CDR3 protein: CASSLGHGSGAEAFF; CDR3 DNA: TGTGCCAGCAGCTTAGGACACGGGTCGGGGGCTGAAGCTTTCTTT
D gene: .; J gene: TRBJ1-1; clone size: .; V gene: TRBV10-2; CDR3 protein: CASKKRNTEAFF; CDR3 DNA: TGCGCCAGCAAGAAGAGGAACACTGAAGCTTTCTTT
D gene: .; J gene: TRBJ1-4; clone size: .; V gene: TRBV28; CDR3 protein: CASTTPGAGAYEKLFF; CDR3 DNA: TGTGCCAGCACCACCCCAGGGGCTGGGGCATATGAAAAACTGTTTTTT
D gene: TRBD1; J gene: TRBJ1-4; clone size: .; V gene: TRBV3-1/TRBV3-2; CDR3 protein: CASSPSGRGNEKLFF; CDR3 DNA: TGTGCCAGCAGCCCCTCGGGCAGGGGGAATGAAAAACTGTTTTTT
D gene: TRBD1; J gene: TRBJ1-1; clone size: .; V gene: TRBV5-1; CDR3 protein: CASSPRTGADTEAFF; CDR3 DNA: TGCGCCAGCAGCCCCAGGACAGGGGCAGACACTGAAGCTTTCTTT
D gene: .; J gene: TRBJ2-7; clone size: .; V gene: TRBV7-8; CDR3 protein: CASSLDLRGTVREPIYEQYF; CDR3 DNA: TGTGCCAGCAGCTTAGATTTGCGTGGGACTGTGCGGGAACCGATCTACGAGCAGTACTTC
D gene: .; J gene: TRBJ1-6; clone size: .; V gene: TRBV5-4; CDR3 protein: CATRGDMGSSYNSPLHF; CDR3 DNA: TGTGCCACCCGGGGGGATATGGGTAGCTCCTATAATTCACCCCTCCACTTT
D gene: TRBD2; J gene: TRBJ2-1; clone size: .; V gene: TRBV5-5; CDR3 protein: CASSLRLADSYNEQFF; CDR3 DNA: TGTGCCAGCAGCCTTAGACTAGCGGACTCCTACAATGAGCAGTTCTTC
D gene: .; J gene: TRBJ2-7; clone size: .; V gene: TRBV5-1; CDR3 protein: CASSLGSMLSYEQYF; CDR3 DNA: TGCGCCAGCAGCTTGGGTTCTATGCTTTCCTACGAGCAGTACTTC
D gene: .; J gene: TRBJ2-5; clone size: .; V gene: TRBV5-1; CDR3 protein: CASSLAGVLETQYF; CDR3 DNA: TGCGCCAGCAGCTTGGCAGGGGTTTTGGAGACCCAGTACTTC
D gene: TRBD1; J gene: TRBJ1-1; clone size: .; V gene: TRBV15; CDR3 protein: CATSRDFGTGYTEAFF; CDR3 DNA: TGTGCCACCAGCAGAGATTTTGGGACAGGGTACACTGAAGCTTTCTTT
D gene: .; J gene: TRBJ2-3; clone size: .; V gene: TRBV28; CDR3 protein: CASSLLTREDTQYF; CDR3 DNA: TGTGCCAGCAGTTTATTGACCAGGGAAGATACGCAGTATTTT
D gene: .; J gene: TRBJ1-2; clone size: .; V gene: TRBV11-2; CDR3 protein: CASSLTQGTYGYTF; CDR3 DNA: TGTGCCAGCAGCCTAACACAGGGCACCTATGGCTACACCTTC
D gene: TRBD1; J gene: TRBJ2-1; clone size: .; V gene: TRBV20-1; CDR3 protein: CSASRTGNEQFF; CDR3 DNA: TGCAGTGCTAGTAGGACAGGGAATGAGCAGTTCTTC
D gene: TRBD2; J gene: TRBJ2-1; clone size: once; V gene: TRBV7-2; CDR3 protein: CASSFRLAGGGDGQFF; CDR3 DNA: TGTGCCAGCAGCTTCCGACTAGCGGGGGGAGGCGATGGGCAGTTCTTC
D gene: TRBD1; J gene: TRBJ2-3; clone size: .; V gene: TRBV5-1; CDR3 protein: CASSQRGQGDTDTQYF; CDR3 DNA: TGCGCCAGCAGCCAAAGGGGCCAGGGGGACACAGATACGCAGTATTTT
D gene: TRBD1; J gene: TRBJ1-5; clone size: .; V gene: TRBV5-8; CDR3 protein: CASSLGTGQNQPQHF; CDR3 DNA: TGTGCCAGCAGCTTGGGGACAGGGCAAAATCAGCCCCAGCATTTT
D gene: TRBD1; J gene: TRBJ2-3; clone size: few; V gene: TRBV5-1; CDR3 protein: CASGAGQGISTDTQYF; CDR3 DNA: TGCGCCAGCGGGGCGGGACAGGGGATTTCCACAGATACGCAGTATTTT
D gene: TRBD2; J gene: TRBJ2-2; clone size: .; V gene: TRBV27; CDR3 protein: CASTPLAGGTGELFF; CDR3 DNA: TGTGCCAGCACCCCACTAGCGGGAGGCACCGGGGAGCTGTTTTTT
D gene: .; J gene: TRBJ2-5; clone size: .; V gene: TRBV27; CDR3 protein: CASSQQGGETQYF; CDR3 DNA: TGTGCCAGCAGTCAGCAGGGTGGAGAGACCCAGTACTTC
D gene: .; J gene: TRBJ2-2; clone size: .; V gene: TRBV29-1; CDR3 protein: CSVWTATGELFF; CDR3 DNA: TGCAGCGTTTGGACAGCCACCGGGGAGCTGTTTTTT
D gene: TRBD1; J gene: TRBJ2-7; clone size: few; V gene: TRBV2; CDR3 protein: CASRRTGGLNYF; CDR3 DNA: TGTGCCAGCAGACGGACAGGGGGCTTAAACTACTTC
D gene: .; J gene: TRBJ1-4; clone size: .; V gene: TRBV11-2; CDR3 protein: CASSLVVRVTEKLFF; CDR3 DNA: TGTGCCAGCAGCTTAGTCGTCAGGGTAACGGAAAAACTGTTTTTT
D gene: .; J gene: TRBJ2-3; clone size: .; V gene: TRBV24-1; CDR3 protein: CATSDLKGSQAGTSTDTQYF; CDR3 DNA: TGTGCCACCAGTGATTTGAAGGGTTCTCAAGCGGGCACTAGCACAGATACGCAGTATTTT
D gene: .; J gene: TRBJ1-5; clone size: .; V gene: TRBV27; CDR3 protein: CASSLAGGTSNQPQHF; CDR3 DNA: TGTGCCAGCAGTCTGGCCGGGGGGACGAGCAATCAGCCCCAGCATTTT
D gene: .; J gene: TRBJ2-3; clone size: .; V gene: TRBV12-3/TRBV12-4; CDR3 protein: CASSFRGTDTQYF; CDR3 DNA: TGTGCCAGCAGTTTCCGGGGAACAGATACGCAGTATTTT
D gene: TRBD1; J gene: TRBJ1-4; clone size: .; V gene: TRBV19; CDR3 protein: CASSMTDRGEKLFF; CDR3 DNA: TGTGCCAGTAGTATGACGGACAGGGGTGAAAAACTGTTTTTT
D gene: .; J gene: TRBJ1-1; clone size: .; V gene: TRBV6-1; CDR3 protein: CASSEQGITEAFF; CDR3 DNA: TGTGCCAGCAGTGAACAGGGCATCACTGAAGCTTTCTTT
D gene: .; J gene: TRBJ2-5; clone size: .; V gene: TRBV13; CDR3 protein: CASSLLAGQIGQETQYF; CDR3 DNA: TGTGCCAGCAGCTTACTGGCGGGACAGATCGGCCAAGAGACCCAGTACTTC
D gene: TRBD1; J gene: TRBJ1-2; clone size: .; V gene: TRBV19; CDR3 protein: CASRGDRVFYGYTF; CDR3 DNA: TGTGCCAGTAGAGGGGACAGGGTTTTTTATGGCTACACCTTC
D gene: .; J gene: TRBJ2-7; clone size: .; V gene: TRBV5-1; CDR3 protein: CASSAAPSYEQYF; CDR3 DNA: TGCGCCAGCAGCGCGGCCCCCTCCTACGAGCAGTACTTC
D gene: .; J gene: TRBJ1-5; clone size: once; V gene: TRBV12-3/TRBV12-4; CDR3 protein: CASRNRENQPQHF; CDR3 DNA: TGTGCCAGCAGAAACAGGGAGAATCAGCCCCAGCATTTT
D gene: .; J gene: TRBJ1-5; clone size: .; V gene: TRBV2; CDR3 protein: CASSHRDLFNQPQHF; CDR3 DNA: TGTGCCAGCAGCCACAGAGACCTCTTCAATCAGCCCCAGCATTTT
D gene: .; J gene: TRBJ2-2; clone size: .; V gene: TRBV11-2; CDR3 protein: CASSLRGGSTGELFF; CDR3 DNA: TGTGCCAGCAGCTTAAGGGGAGGTTCCACCGGGGAGCTGTTTTTT